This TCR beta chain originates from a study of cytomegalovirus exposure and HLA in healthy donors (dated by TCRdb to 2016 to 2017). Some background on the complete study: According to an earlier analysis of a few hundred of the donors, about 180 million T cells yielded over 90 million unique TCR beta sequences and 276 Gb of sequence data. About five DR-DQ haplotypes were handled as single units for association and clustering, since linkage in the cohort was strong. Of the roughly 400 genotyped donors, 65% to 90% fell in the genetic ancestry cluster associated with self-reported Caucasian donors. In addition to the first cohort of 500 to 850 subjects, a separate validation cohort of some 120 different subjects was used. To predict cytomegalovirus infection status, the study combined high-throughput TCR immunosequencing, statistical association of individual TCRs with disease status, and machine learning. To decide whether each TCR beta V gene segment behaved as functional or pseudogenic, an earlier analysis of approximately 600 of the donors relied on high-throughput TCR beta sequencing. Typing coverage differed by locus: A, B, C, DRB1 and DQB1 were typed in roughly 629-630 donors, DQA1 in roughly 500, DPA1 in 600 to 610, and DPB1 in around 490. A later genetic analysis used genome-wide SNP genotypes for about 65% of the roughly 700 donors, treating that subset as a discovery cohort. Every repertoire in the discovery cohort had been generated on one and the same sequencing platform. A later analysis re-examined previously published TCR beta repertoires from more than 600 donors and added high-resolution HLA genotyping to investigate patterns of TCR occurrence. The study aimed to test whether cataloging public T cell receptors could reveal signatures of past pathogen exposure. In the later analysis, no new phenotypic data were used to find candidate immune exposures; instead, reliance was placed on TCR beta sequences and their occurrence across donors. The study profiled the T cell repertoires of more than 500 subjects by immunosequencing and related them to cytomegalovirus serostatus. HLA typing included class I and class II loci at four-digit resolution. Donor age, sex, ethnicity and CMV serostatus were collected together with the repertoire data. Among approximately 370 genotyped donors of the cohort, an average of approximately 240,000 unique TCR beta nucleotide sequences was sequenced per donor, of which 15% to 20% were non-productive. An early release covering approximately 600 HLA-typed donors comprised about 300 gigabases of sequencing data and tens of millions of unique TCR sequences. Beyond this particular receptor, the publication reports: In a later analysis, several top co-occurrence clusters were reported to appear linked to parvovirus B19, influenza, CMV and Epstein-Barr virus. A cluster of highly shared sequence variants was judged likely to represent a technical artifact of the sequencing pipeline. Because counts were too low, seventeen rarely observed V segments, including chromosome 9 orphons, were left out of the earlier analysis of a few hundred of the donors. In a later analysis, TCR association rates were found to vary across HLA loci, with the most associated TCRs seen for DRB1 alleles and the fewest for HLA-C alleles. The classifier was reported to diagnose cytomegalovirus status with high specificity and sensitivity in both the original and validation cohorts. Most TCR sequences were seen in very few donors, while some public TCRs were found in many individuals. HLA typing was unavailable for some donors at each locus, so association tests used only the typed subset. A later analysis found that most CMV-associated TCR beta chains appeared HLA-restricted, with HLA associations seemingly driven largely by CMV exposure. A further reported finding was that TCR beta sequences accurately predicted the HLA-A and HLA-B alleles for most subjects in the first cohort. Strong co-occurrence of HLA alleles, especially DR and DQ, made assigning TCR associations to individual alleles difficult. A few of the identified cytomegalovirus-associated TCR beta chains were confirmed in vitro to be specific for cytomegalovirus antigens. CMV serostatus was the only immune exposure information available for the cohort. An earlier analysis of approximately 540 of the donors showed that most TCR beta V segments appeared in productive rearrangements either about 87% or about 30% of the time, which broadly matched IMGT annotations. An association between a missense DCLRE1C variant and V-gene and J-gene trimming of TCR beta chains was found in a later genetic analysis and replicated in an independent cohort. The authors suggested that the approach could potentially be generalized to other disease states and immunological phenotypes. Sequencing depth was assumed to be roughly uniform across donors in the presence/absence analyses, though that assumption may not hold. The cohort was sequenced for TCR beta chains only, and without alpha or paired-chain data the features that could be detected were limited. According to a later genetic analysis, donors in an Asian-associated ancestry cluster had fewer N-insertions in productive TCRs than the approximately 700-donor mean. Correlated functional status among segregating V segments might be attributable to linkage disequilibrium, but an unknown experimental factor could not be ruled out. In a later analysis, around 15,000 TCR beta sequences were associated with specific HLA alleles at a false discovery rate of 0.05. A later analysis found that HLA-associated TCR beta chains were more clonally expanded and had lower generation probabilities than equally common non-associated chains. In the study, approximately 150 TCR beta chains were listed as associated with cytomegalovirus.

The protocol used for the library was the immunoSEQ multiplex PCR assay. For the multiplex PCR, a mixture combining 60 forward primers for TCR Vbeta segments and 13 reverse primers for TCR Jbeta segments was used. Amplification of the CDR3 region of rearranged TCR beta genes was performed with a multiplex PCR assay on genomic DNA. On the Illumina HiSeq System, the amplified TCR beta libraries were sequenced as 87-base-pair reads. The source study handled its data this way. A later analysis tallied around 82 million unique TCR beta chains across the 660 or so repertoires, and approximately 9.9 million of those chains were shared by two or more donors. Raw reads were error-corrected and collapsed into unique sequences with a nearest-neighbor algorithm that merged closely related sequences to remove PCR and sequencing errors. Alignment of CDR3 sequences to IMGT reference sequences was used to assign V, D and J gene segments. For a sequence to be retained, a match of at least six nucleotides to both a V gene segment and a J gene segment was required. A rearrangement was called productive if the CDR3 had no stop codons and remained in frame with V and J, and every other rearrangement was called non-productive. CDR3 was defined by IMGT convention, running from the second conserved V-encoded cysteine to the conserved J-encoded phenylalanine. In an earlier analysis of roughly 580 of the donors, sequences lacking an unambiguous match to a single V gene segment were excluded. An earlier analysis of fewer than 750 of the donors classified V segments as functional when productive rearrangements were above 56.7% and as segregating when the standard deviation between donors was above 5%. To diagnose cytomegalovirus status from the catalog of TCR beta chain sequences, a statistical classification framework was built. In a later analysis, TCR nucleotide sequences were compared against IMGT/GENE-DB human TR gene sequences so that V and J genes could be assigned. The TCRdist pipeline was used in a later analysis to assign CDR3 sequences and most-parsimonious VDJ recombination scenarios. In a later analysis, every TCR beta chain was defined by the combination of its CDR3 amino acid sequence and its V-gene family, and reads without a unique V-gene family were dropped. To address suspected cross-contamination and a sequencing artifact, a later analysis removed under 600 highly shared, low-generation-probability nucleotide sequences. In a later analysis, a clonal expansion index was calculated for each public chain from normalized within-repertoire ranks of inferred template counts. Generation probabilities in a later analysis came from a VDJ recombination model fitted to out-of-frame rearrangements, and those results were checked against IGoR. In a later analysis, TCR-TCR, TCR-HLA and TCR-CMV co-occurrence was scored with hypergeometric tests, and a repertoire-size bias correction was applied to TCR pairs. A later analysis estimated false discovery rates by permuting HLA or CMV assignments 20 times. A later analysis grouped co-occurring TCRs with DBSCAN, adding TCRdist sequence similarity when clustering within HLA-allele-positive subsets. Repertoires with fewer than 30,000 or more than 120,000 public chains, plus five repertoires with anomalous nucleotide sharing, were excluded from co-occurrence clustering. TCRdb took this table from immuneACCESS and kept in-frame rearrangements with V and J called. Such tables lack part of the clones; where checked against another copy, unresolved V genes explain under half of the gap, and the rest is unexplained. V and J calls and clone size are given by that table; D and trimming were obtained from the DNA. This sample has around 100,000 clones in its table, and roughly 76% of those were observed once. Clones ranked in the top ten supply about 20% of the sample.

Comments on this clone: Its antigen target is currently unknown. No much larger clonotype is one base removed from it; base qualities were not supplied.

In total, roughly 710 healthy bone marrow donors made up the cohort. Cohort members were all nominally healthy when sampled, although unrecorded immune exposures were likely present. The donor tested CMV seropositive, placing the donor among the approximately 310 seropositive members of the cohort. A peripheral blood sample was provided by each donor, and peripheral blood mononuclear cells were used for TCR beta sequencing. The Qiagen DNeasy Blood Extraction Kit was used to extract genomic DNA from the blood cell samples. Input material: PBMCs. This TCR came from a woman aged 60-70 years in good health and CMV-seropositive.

The CDR3 corresponds to CASSLLRGRAKNIQYF. The nucleotide sequence reads TGTGCCAGCAGTTTATTGCGGGGGCGGGCCAAAAACATTCAGTACTTC. The chain links TRBV28 with TRBJ2-4, with a tentative D gene TRBD2 over 7 matching bases. CDR1 MDHEN and CDR2 SYDVKM were looked up in the germline V gene. Cut back by 1 base and 1 base, the V and J ends lie 11 bases apart. The cysteine opens and the phenylalanine closes a CDR3 of 16 amino acids. The CDR3 DNA has 48 bases and is translated from base 1.